The rows below give T cell receptor beta chains drawn from one sample of a study of CD8 T cells in Susac syndrome. TCRdb recomputed calls from the immunoSEQ multiplex PCR reads with MiXCR, one row per CDR3 protein. The sample yields 150,000 to 160,000 distinct CDR3 sequences, around 95% seen once. The sequencing input was CD4+ T cells from PBMCs. Receptor source: a human donor with Susac syndrome. CDR3s include the opening cysteine and the closing phenylalanine or tryptophan.

CDR3aa,v_gene,j_gene
CASSQVLPPGETQYF,TRBV3-1,TRBJ2-5
CSATTGVRWPQHF,TRBV20-1,TRBJ1-5
CASSPQGNYGYTF,TRBV18,TRBJ1-2
CASSSYRGPTNYGYTF,TRBV5-4,TRBJ1-2
CASIAGGAKNIQYF,TRBV2,TRBJ2-4
CASSLVSSALADTQYF,TRBV5-6,TRBJ2-3
CASSLGLGQFF,TRBV7-3,TRBJ2-1
CASSPTSGTYEQYF,TRBV27,TRBJ2-7
CATSLGQGGNQPQHF,TRBV15,TRBJ1-5
CASSLGGAGEQYF,TRBV11-3,TRBJ2-7
CASSYTGSDTQYF,TRBV6-6,TRBJ2-3
CSIRQGGDQPQHF,TRBV29-1,TRBJ1-5
CASSLQSWGTDTQYF,TRBV7-9,TRBJ2-3
CSVERIGGGTDTQYF,TRBV29-1,TRBJ2-3
CSAGYRGNIQYF,TRBV20-1,TRBJ2-4
CASSYSGQGIEAFF,TRBV5-6,TRBJ1-1
CASSISLGRSSYEQYF,TRBV6-1,TRBJ2-7
CASSLVAGVGEQYF,TRBV11-2,TRBJ2-7
CASSFSRRETQYF,TRBV7-2,TRBJ2-5
CASSLALQQGATEAFF,TRBV5-1,TRBJ1-1
CASSIGIGNSPLHF,TRBV19,TRBJ1-6
CSVDDLTDTQYF,TRBV29-1,TRBJ2-3
CASSQKGTGPYEQYF,TRBV14,TRBJ2-7
CASSVAPHSGSPLHF,TRBV9,TRBJ1-6
CASSQDRGPGNTIYF,TRBV3-1,TRBJ1-3
CSVAGAMETQYF,TRBV29-1,TRBJ2-5
CATTGRSYNSPLHF,TRBV15,TRBJ1-6
CASSPTQGVGGYTF,TRBV3-1,TRBJ1-2
CSVDPTGAAGYTF,TRBV29-1,TRBJ1-2
CASSLRVGAGDEQFF,TRBV5-6,TRBJ2-1
CASSIRWDQPQHF,TRBV19,TRBJ1-5
CSTVGPSGNTIYF,TRBV20-1,TRBJ1-3
CASSLQQGPYEQYF,TRBV5-4,TRBJ2-7